Shown below are 2 T cell receptor beta chains from a single sample sequenced in a study of control samples from healthy donors and cancer patients. Clones were read by immunoSEQ multiplex PCR, and TCRdb kept only the in-frame ones, dropping some. This table holds around 180,000 clones, approximately 86% found once. What was sequenced was blood. The receptors come from a woman between 25 and 40 years old in good health.

The chain joins TRBV28 to TRBJ2-5, with TRBD1 identical over 10 bases. The CDR3 contains 14 residues. Looked up from germline, CDR1 is MDHEN and CDR2 is SYDVKM. V lost 9 bases, J lost 5 bases, and 9 bases stayed unmatched. DNA for the CDR3: TGTGCCAGTATGGACAGGGGGTTGATGGAGACCCAGTACTTC. Protein sequence: CASMDRGLMETQYF.

The chain uses TRBV27 and TRBJ2-5, with TRBD1 as a possible D gene (5 bases). Trimming left V 4 bases short and J 2 bases short, with 8 bases between. This CDR3 region has 13 residues. Germline CDR1 is MNHEY and CDR2 is SMNVEV (reference sequence). The CDR3 coding sequence is TGTGCCAGCAGTTCGCAGGGACAAGAGACCCAGTACTTC. It specifies CASSSQGQETQYF.